This passage covers 12 T cell receptor beta chains from one sample sequenced in a study of CD8+CD57+ T cells in acquired aplastic anemia. For CDR3 and TCR beta VDJ profiling, genomic DNA was the template used. TCRdb re-called the reads with MiXCR, one entry per CDR3 protein. The sample shows 250,000 to 300,000 distinct CDR3 sequences, 55% to 65% of them seen only once. What was sequenced was sorted CD4+, CD8+, or CD8+CD57+ T cells (not recorded which) from PBMCs. The receptors originated from a human donor with severe aplastic anemia or a healthy control (not recorded which).

The rearrangement uses TRBV7-3 and TRBJ2-7; TRBD2 is a possible D gene (6 bases). Germline CDR1 is SGHTA and CDR2 is FQGTGA. This CDR3 contains 14 residues. The V and J ends lost 1 base and 7 bases respectively, with 14 bases between them. The CDR3 reads CASSLSGAGGEQYF. CDR3 coding DNA: TGTGCCAGCAGCTTAAGCGGGGCTGGGGGGGAGCAGTACTTC.

This clonotype was observed at least ten times. This sequence joins TRBV20-1 and TRBJ2-7, with D possibly matching TRBD1 (7 bases). There are 15 residues in the CDR3. Trimming removed 2 bases from V and 3 bases from J, with 17 bases in between. Germline V CDR1 and CDR2: DFQATT, SNEGSKA (reference sequence). CDR3 residues: CSARNAGTEVYEQYF. CDR3 in DNA: TGCAGTGCTAGAAACGCGGGGACAGAAGTCTACGAGCAGTACTTC.

V usage is TRBV20-1 and J usage is TRBJ2-3; the D is unclear. With 6 bases removed from V and 4 bases from J, the gap between germline ends came to 17 bases. The CDR3 has 14 residues. Germline V gives CDR1 DFQATT, CDR2 SNEGSKA (reference sequence). CDR3 coding DNA: TGCAGTGCCAGCTCAGTAGTGGTCCCAGATACGCAGTATTTT. It is translated as CSASSVVVPDTQYF.

The sample holds many counts of this clonotype. This chain connects TRBV5-1 to TRBJ1-1; 7 nucleotides agree with TRBD1. The ends lost 0 bases at V and 7 bases at J; junction bases unmatched: 3. The CDR3 loop spans 13 amino acids. Germline V gene lookup returns CDR1 SGHRS and CDR2 YFSETQ. This chain's CDR3 is CASSLEQGGEAFF. In DNA form, the CDR3 reads TGCGCCAGCAGCTTGGAGCAGGGGGGTGAAGCTTTCTTT.

At least ten counts were recorded for this clonotype. CDR3 in DNA: TGTGCCAGCAGTTTACGGGCAGGGGCGGGTTATAATTCACCCCTCCACTTT. Amino acids: CASSLRAGAGYNSPLHF. This rearrangement joins TRBV27 to TRBJ1-6; tentative D call: TRBD1 (6 bases). V was shortened by 2 bases and J by 4 bases, with 15 bases between the two germline ends. Germline V lookup: CDR1 MNHEY, CDR2 SMNVEV (reference sequence). The CDR3 contains 17 residues.

The rearrangement joins TRBV20-1 to TRBJ2-3; 9 nucleotides line up with TRBD1. The CDR3 sequence is 18 residues long. The germline V gene has CDR1 DFQATT and CDR2 SNEGSKA (reference sequence). V shed 5 bases and J 3 bases; nucleotides not matched to a gene: 18. The CDR3 sequence is CSAPERDREFRLTDTQYF. In DNA form, the CDR3 reads TGCAGTGCTCCCGAACGGGACAGGGAGTTTCGTTTGACAGATACGCAGTATTTT.

Comments on this clonotype: The conserved phenylalanine or tryptophan is not found at the CDR3 terminus, so this likely reflects a read error. This chain links TRBV15 with TRBJ1-1; no clear D. V gave up 2 bases and J gave up 1 base, with 8 bases separating them. CDR3 length: 14 amino acids. The germline CDR1 and CDR2 sequences are LNHNV and YYDKDF (reference sequence). The CDR3 bases are TGTGCCACCAGCAGATCGAGTGAGAACACTGAAGCTTTCCTT. It encodes CATSRSSENTEAFL.

The rearrangement joins TRBV24-1 to TRBJ2-1; either TRBD1 or TRBD2 may fit D (5 bases each). The CDR3 covers 12 residues. Trimming shortened V by 10 bases and J by 8 bases, and 14 bases separated the two germline ends. Germline CDR1 reads KGHDR; CDR2 reads SFDVKD. The CDR3, as DNA: TGTGCCACAAGGGACCGTGGGGATGAGCAGTTCTTC. This codes for CATRDRGDEQFF.

Only a few counts were recorded for this clonotype. At one end the junction does not follow the germline gene, possibly because of a read error. The V call is TRBV6-5, the J call TRBJ1-5; D may be TRBD1 (5 bases). There are 16 residues in the CDR3. From germline, CDR1 is MNHEY and CDR2 SVGAGI. CDR3 residues: CAGSDRDGSRNQPQHF. The CDR3 DNA follows: TGTGCCGGCAGTGATAGGGACGGGTCGAGGAATCAGCCCCAGCATTTT.

The table lists this clonotype with a few counts. This sequence joins TRBV24-1 and TRBJ2-1; the D gene could be TRBD1 or TRBD2 (5 bases each). Between the trimmed V and J ends, which lost 3 bases and 10 bases, there was a span of 12 bases. The CDR3 runs 13 residues. Germline CDR1 and CDR2: KGHDR and SFDVKD. CDR3 protein: CATSDLFREEQFF. In DNA, the CDR3 is TGTGCCACCAGTGATCTATTCAGGGAGGAGCAGTTCTTC.

This clonotype was seen many times. V gene TRBV12-3 or TRBV12-4 combines with J gene TRBJ2-3; perhaps TRBD1 as D (6 bases). This CDR3 is 14 amino acids long. The germline V and J ends were trimmed by 5 bases and 2 bases, with 11 bases remaining between them. The DNA of the CDR3 is TGTGCCAGCAGTATTACAGGGATCACAGATACGCAGTATTTT. It translates to CASSITGITDTQYF.

The chain joins TRBV20-1 to TRBJ2-7; 11 bases are shared with TRBD1. CDR3 length: 16 residues. J was trimmed by 3 bases and V by 0 bases; bases with no gene match: 7. In germline, CDR1 is DFQATT, CDR2 SNEGSKA (reference sequence). The CDR3 protein is CSARDYGTGGGYEQYF. In nucleotides, the CDR3 is TGCAGTGCTAGAGATTACGGGACAGGGGGAGGCTACGAGCAGTACTTC.